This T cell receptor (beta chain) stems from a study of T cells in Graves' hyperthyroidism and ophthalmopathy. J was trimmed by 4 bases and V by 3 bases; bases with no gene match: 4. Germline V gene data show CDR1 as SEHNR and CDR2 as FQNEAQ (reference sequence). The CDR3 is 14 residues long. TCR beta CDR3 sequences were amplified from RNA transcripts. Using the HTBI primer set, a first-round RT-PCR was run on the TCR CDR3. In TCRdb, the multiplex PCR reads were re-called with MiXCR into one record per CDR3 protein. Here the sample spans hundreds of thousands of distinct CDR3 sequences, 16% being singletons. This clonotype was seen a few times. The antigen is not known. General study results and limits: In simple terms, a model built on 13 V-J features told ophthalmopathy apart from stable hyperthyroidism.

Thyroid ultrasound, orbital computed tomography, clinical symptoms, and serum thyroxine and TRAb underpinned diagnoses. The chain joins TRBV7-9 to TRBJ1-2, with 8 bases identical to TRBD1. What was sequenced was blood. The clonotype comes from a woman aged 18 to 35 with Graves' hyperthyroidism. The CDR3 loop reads CASSFQGAAYGYTF. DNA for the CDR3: TGTGCCAGCAGCTTCCAGGGGGCGGCCTATGGCTACACCTTC.